This TCR beta chain emerged from a study of cytomegalovirus exposure and HLA in healthy donors. Study in general: Of approximately 400 genotyped donors, around 76% clustered with self-reported Caucasian donors.

The PCR had 60 Vbeta and 13 Jbeta primers. The data were produced by immunoSEQ multiplex PCR, yet TCRdb's version contains in-frame clones alone and is incomplete. The data show tens of thousands of clones, around 75% seen once. Overall study findings and caveats: In a later analysis, V- and J-gene trimming of beta chains associated with a DCLRE1C missense variant, replicated independently.

Details on this clone: Its antigen is unknown.

CDR1 and CDR2 (germline): SGHVS, FQNEAQ. The CDR3 runs 16 residues. Trimming left V 2 bases short and J 0 bases short, with 13 bases between. Healthy people donating bone marrow made up the donors. The sample was PBMCs. The chain links TRBV7-8 to TRBJ1-1; no definite D call. The sequence was obtained from a man in his forties or fifties in good health and CMV-seronegative. CDR3 bases: TGTGCCAGCAGCTTATACATCACAGTGGTGAACACTGAAGCTTTCTTT. Translated: CASSLYITVVNTEAFF. The whole variable domain, filled in from reference TRBV7-8 and TRBJ1-1, reads GAGVSQSPRYKVAKRGQDVALRCDPISGHVSLFWYQQALGQGPEFLTYFQNEAQLDKSGLPSDRFFAERPEGSVSTLKIQRTQQEDSAVYLCASSLYITVVNTEAFFGQGTRLTVV.